This entry concerns a single T cell receptor beta chain. The target antigen is unknown. This record comes from a study of T cell responses to AZD1222 COVID-19 vaccine. Study-wide findings and caveats: Spike-specific TCRs gained breadth and depth after people received two AZD1222 doses.

The CDR3 sequence is 16 residues long. Germline V gives CDR1 LNHDA, CDR2 SQIVND (reference sequence). Trimming at V came to 3 bases and at J to 4 bases, leaving 6 bases not matched to a gene. The assay was immunoSEQ multiplex PCR, and TCRdb's table has in-frame clones only and misses some. The data contain approximately 130,000 clones, roughly 87% of them singletons. This clonotype was sampled from an adult who received the AZD1222 COVID-19 vaccine. The J gene is TRBJ2-3, the V gene TRBV19; 11 bases agree with TRBD2. The material was peripheral blood, obtained 28 days after the second AZD1222 dose. CDR3 protein: CASSIQLAGAADTQYF. Written as DNA, the CDR3 is TGTGCCAGTAGTATTCAACTAGCGGGAGCTGCAGATACGCAGTATTTT.